The 3 T cell receptor beta chains listed next were all sequenced from one sample in a study of blood T cells in healthy people across ages. For the second PCR, which ran for about 6 to 11 cycles, a sample-barcoded 5' primer and a J-beta primer mix were used. A single record per CDR3 protein comes from TCRdb applying MiXCR to the 5' RACE reads. Found here are fewer than 800,000 distinct CDR3 sequences, more than 20% of them singletons; the top ten hold approximately 3.6%. Sequences were obtained from blood. The receptors were sampled from a man aged 65 to 85 in good health.

The rearrangement links TRBV28 to TRBJ2-5; 9 positions agree with TRBD2. Germline trimming cut 2 bases from V and 4 bases from J; bases unmatched to any gene: 11. The CDR3 sequence is 17 residues long. Germline V gene data show CDR1 as MDHEN and CDR2 as SYDVKM. The CDR3 DNA is TGTGCCAGCAGTTTAGGGGGTAGCGGGAGCATAGGAGAGACCCAGTACTTC. This sequence encodes CASSLGGSGSIGETQYF.

This clonotype was counted between two and nine times. This chain joins TRBV5-6 and TRBJ2-7; D remains unclear. This CDR3 has 14 amino acids. With 0 bases removed from V and 3 bases from J, the gap between germline ends came to 10 bases. The germline V gene has CDR1 SGHDT and CDR2 YYEEEE. The CDR3 is CASSLDSGGYEQYF. CDR3 coding DNA: TGTGCCAGCAGCTTGGACAGTGGCGGCTACGAGCAGTACTTC.

In this sample, this clonotype turned up a few times. The chain couples TRBV15 to TRBJ2-5; unclear D gene. Trimming removed 0 bases at V and 4 bases at J, with 12 bases between. The length of the CDR3 is 15 residues. Germline lookup yields CDR1 LNHNV and CDR2 YYDKDF (reference sequence). This CDR3 is CATSRDNGRGETQYF. DNA for the CDR3: TGTGCCACCAGCAGAGATAATGGGCGTGGAGAGACCCAGTACTTC.